This TCR beta chain was captured by sequencing in a study of control samples from healthy donors and cancer patients. Generated by immunoSEQ multiplex PCR, the TCRdb table keeps only in-frame clones and is missing some. The sample has some 120,000 clones; more than 75% are singletons. V lost 1 base, J lost 6 bases, and 4 bases stayed unmatched. CDR1 and CDR2 from the germline V gene are MNHEY and SMNVEV (reference sequence). The CDR3 is made up of 14 amino acids. The sequence was obtained from a man between 18 and 35 years old in good health. The chain carries TRBV27 and TRBJ1-2; 8 bases match TRBD1. Sequencing was done on a sample of blood. The CDR3 region is CASSLFRTGNGYTF. Here the CDR3 DNA reads TGTGCCAGCAGTTTATTTCGGACAGGGAATGGCTACACCTTC.